This T cell receptor (beta chain) was documented in a study of blood T cell repertoires in COVID-19. This clone appeared a single time. The protocol was immunoSEQ multiplex PCR, while the TCRdb copy is restricted to in-frame clones and leaves out a portion. The data contain around 200,000 clones, approximately 86% of them singletons. The receptor was isolated from a man aged 35 to 55 with active or convalescent COVID-19. Sequencing was performed on peripheral blood.

CDR3 sequence (DNA): TGTGCCAGCAGCGTAGCGGGGGGCGCCACCTACGAGCAGTACTTC. This codes for CASSVAGGATYEQYF. The chain uses TRBV9 and TRBJ2-7; maybe TRBD2 (7 bases). CDR1 SGDLS and CDR2 YYNGEE come from the germline V gene. The CDR3 runs to 15 residues. V was shortened by 0 bases and J by 2 bases, with 12 bases between the two germline ends.